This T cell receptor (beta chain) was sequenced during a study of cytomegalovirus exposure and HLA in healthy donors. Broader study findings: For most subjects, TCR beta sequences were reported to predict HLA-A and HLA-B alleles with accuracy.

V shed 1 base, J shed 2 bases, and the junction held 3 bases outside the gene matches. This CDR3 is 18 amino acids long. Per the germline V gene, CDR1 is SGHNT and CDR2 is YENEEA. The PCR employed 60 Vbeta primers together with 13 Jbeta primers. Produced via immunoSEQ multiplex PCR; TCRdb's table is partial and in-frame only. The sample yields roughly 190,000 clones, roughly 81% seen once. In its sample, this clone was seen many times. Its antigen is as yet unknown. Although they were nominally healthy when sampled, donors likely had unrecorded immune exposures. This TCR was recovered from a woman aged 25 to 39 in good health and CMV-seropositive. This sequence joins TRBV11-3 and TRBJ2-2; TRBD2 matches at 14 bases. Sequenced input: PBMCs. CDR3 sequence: CASSLGGLAGGNTGELFF. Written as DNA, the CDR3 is TGTGCCAGCAGCTTAGGAGGACTAGCGGGAGGTAACACCGGGGAGCTGTTTTTT.